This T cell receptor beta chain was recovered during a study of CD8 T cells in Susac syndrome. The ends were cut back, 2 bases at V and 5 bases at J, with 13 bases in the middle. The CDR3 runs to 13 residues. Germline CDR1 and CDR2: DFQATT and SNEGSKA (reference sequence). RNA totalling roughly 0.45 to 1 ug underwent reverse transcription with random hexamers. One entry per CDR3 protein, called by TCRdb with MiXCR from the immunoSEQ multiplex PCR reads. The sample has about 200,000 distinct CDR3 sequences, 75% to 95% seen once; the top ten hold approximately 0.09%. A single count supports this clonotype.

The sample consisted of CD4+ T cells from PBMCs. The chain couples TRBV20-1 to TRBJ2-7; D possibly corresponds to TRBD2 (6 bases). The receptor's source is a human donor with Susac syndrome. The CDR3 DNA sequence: TGCAGTGCTAGAATGCGGGGCCCCAACGAGCAGTACTTC. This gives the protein CSARMRGPNEQYF.